This T cell receptor (beta chain) was captured in a study of blood T cell repertoires in COVID-19. Background on the study: From the United States, Italy and Spain came samples of acute and convalescent COVID-19. Nucleic acid was either cDNA or gDNA, and it came from T cells, B-cell-depleted T cells, or PBMCs.

The authors' processing: Estimation of nucleated cell counts relied on the amplification of reference gene primers. Produced via immunoSEQ multiplex PCR; TCRdb's table is partial and in-frame only. The DNA was the basis for D and trimming; V, J and clone size are from that table. This table has about 64,000 clones, approximately 82% appearing once. With 7 bases removed from V and 8 bases from J, the gap between germline ends came to 24 bases. The CDR3 totals 15 residues. Germline-derived CDR1 and CDR2 are SGHRS and YFSETQ. The TCR sequence derives from a man older than 75 with acute or convalescent COVID-19. The sample was peripheral blood. The chain uses TRBV5-1 and TRBJ1-2; possibly TRBD1 for D (5 bases). The chain's CDR3 is CASCPSGDPREGYTF. DNA for the CDR3: TGCGCCAGCTGCCCGAGCGGGGACCCCCGTGAGGGCTACACCTTC.